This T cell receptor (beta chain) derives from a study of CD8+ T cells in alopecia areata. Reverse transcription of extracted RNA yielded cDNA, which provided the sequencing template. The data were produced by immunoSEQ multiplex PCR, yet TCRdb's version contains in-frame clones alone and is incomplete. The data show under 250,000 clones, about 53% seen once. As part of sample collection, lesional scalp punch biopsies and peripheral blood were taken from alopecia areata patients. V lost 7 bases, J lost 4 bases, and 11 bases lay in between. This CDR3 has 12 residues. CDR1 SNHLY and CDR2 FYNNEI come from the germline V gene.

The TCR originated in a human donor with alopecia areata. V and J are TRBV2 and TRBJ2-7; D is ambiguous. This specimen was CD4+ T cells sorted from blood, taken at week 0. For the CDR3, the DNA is TGTGCCAGCAACGACGACTTATACGAGCAGTACTTC. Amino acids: CASNDDLYEQYF. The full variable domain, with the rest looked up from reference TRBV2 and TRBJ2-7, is EPEVTQTPSHQVTQMGQEVILRCVPISNHLYFYWYRQILGQKVEFLVSFYNNEISEKSEIFDDQFSVERPDGSNFTLKIRSTKLEDSAMYFCASNDDLYEQYFGPGTRLTVT.